Below are 21 T cell receptor beta chains sequenced from a single sample in a study of shared clonotypes between healthy human individuals (dated by TCRdb to the early 2020s). The method was the immunoSEQ multiplex PCR assay. In its TCRdb copy, this immuneACCESS table keeps in-frame sequences only and misses some clones. Where compared with another copy, unresolved V genes explain less than half of these, and the others have no known cause. The sample contains over a million clones, about three quarters of them found a single time. The ten biggest clones cover around 1.5% of the sample. The sequenced sample consisted of memory CD4+ T cells sorted from blood. Interpreted using the paper, the cell subset or site label stands for: CD45RA-negative fraction. The receptors derive from a young man in good health.

Here the CDR3 reads CASSRPLGPGANVLTF. The CDR3 nucleotides read TGTGCCAGCTCACGCCCGTTAGGCCCTGGGGCCAACGTCCTGACTTTC. J is TRBJ2-6 and V is TRBV18; no firm D call. The CDR3 is 16 amino acids. V was clipped by 4 bases and J by 2 bases, with 12 bases between them. In germline, CDR1 is KGHSH, CDR2 LQKENI.

This chain joins TRBV6-1 and TRBJ2-1; possibly TRBD1 or TRBD2 for D (5 bases each). The V and J ends lost 0 bases and 5 bases respectively, with 8 bases between them. This CDR3 is 14 amino acids long. Germline CDR1 is MNHNS and CDR2 is SASEGT. CDR3 residues: CASSEAGRDNEQFF. As DNA, the CDR3 is TGTGCCAGCAGTGAAGCGGGGCGGGACAATGAGCAGTTCTTC.

The rearrangement joins TRBV30 to TRBJ2-5; 12 nucleotides agree with TRBD2. The CDR3 loop spans 15 amino acids. Losses at the gene ends were 5 bases for V and 5 bases for J; bases not matched to a gene: 9. From germline, CDR1 is GTSNPN and CDR2 SVGIG (reference sequence). CDR3: CAWETGLAGMETQYF. CDR3 DNA: TGTGCCTGGGAAACGGGACTAGCGGGTATGGAGACCCAGTACTTC.

The chain has TRBV9 and TRBJ2-5; D is ambiguous. V was clipped by 2 bases and J by 4 bases, with 15 bases between them. Germline CDR1 and CDR2: SGDLS and YYNGEE. The CDR3 extends over 15 amino acids. The chain's CDR3 is CASSVSPGLRETQYF. The CDR3 DNA reads TGTGCCAGCAGCGTTTCCCCGGGCCTGAGAGAGACCCAGTACTTC.

A word on this clone: Additional DNA sequences in this sample encode the identical CDR3. The chain uses TRBV7-2 and TRBJ1-2; D gene ambiguous. Germline V lookup: CDR1 SGHTA, CDR2 FQGNSA. Trimming removed 1 base from V and 8 bases from J, with 11 bases in between. CDR3 length equals 13 residues. The CDR3 DNA reads TGTGCCAGCAGCTTAGGCGGGGTAGAGGGCTACACCTTC. As protein: CASSLGGVEGYTF.

The rearrangement uses TRBV9 and TRBJ2-7; 15 positions agree with TRBD2. This CDR3 region has 16 residues. Germline CDR1 reads SGDLS; CDR2 reads YYNGEE. V trimming: 4 bases; J trimming: 5 bases; junction bases outside the gene matches: 7. CDR3 protein: CASSPGTSGGRNEQYF. DNA for the CDR3: TGTGCCAGCAGCCCAGGGACTAGCGGGGGGCGGAACGAGCAGTACTTC.

The gene calls are TRBV4-1 and TRBJ1-5, with 7 bases that match TRBD1. The CDR3 consists of 14 residues. Looked up from germline, CDR1 is MGHRA and CDR2 is YSYEKL. After removal of 2 bases from V and 6 bases from J, the junction contained 4 bases not matched to a gene. The DNA of the CDR3 is TGCGCCAGCAGCCAACCCCAGGGGGGTCAGCCCCAGCATTTT. Residues: CASSQPQGGQPQHF.

This clone was picked up many times. CDR3 in DNA: TGTGCCACAACCAGGGGGTTCTCCTACAATGAGCAGTTCTTC. Its protein product is CATTRGFSYNEQFF. The chain has TRBV15 and TRBJ2-1, with TRBD1 matching 7 bases. J gave up 0 bases and V 9 bases, and 5 bases lay outside the gene matches. The CDR3 is 14 residues long. The germline V gene has CDR1 LNHNV and CDR2 YYDKDF (reference sequence). Variable domain in full (rest from reference TRBV15 and TRBJ2-1): DAMVIQNPRYQVTQFGKPVTLSCSQTLNHNVMYWYQQKSSQAPKLLFHYYDKDFNNEADTPDNFQSRRPNTSFCFLDIRSPGLGDTAMYLCATTRGFSYNEQFFGPGTRLTVL.

The chain combines TRBV9 with TRBJ2-5; no firm D call. Trimming cost V 0 bases and J 1 base, with 10 bases left between them. Germline-derived CDR1 and CDR2 are SGDLS and YYNGEE. The CDR3 consists of 15 residues. The CDR3 reads CASSVEMGRQETQYF. The CDR3 DNA sequence: TGTGCCAGCAGCGTAGAAATGGGTCGCCAAGAGACCCAGTACTTC.

V is TRBV27 and J is TRBJ1-6; D is ambiguous. The CDR3 totals 14 residues. The germline gives CDR1 MNHEY, CDR2 SMNVEV (reference sequence). V gave up 2 bases and J gave up 10 bases, with 12 bases separating them. The CDR3 here is CASSLSGRGSPLHF. The CDR3 bases are TGTGCCAGCAGTTTAAGTGGGCGCGGATCACCCCTCCACTTT.

The chain links TRBV6-6 to TRBJ1-5; perhaps TRBD1 as D (6 bases). CDR3 length: 15 residues. The germline gives CDR1 MNHNY, CDR2 SVGAGI (reference sequence). V gave up 6 bases and J gave up 0 bases, with 12 bases separating them. CDR3 protein: CASSQTGDSNQPQHF. CDR3 bases: TGTGCCAGCAGCCAGACAGGAGATAGCAATCAGCCCCAGCATTTT.

The genes are TRBV4-1 and TRBJ1-6, with a possible D match to TRBD1 (5 bases). Germline V gene data show CDR1 as MGHRA and CDR2 as YSYEKL. This CDR3 is 16 amino acids long. Trimming removed 0 bases at V and 5 bases at J, with 11 bases between. CDR3 sequence: CASSQEGGRNNSPLHF. CDR3 bases: TGCGCCAGCAGCCAAGAGGGGGGAAGGAATAATTCACCCCTCCACTTT.

This clone appeared many times. The same CDR3 arises from other DNA sequences in this sample as well. The chain is built from TRBV27 and TRBJ2-7; the match to TRBD2 covers 7 bases. The CDR3 spans 12 residues. The germline gives CDR1 MNHEY, CDR2 SMNVEV (reference sequence). V gave up 5 bases and J gave up 4 bases; unmatched junction bases: 2. The CDR3 DNA is TGTGCCAGCAGTAACGGGAGGTACGAGCAGTACTTC. This sequence encodes CASSNGRYEQYF.

CDR3 protein: CASSQDGGGGALRRGANVLTF. The CDR3 DNA follows: TGCGCCAGCAGCCAAGATGGGGGTGGAGGGGCCCTCCGGAGGGGGGCCAACGTCCTGACTTTC. The chain has TRBV4-1 and TRBJ2-6; maybe TRBD2 (6 bases). Trimming shortened V by 0 bases and J by 4 bases, and 25 bases separated the two germline ends. This CDR3 is built from 21 residues. Per the germline V gene, CDR1 is MGHRA and CDR2 is YSYEKL.

This chain connects TRBV11-1 to TRBJ2-1; no clear D gene. This CDR3 comprises 12 residues. V lost 1 base and J lost 8, with 6 bases in between. The germline V gene has CDR1 SGHAT and CDR2 FQDESV (reference sequence). The CDR3 DNA follows: TGTGCCAGCAGCTTAGTTTACGATGAGCAGTTCTTC. This codes for CASSLVYDEQFF.

There are many counts of this clone. The CDR3 reads CASSSRTSGGAGGTQYF. CDR3 nucleotide sequence: TGTGCCAGCAGTTCCAGGACTAGCGGGGGGGCCGGTGGGACCCAGTACTTC. The genes are TRBV5-4 and TRBJ2-5; 15 positions match TRBD2. Germline-derived CDR1 and CDR2 are SGHNT and YYREEE (reference sequence). CDR3 size: 17 residues. V trimming: 5 bases; J trimming: 7 bases; junction bases outside the gene matches: 12.

The chain couples TRBV29-1 to TRBJ2-2; TRBD2 matches 8 bases. Trimming took 7 bases from V and 0 from J; bases not matched to a gene: 10. The CDR3 length is 16 residues. Germline assignment: CDR1 SQVTM and CDR2 ANQGSEA. The DNA for the CDR3 is TGCAGCGCCGTAAACGGAGCGGGGGCGAACACCGGGGAGCTGTTTTTT. Encoded protein: CSAVNGAGANTGELFF.

This clone is a singleton in its sample. The chain has TRBV4-1 and TRBJ1-5; 7 nucleotides line up with TRBD1. This CDR3 spans 16 amino acids. J was trimmed by 5 bases and V by 1 base; bases with no gene match: 8. Germline V gene lookup returns CDR1 MGHRA and CDR2 YSYEKL. The CDR3 bases are TGCGCCAGCAGCCAAGTGACAGGGCTGGGGGATCAGCCCCAGCATTTT. Amino acid sequence: CASSQVTGLGDQPQHF.

The chain has TRBV5-6 and TRBJ2-5, with 8 positions matching TRBD1. Trimming removed 4 bases from V and 2 bases from J; junction bases left unmatched: 16. This CDR3 comprises 18 residues. Germline V gene lookup returns CDR1 SGHDT and CDR2 YYEEEE. CDR3 residues: CASSPRDRSKIKQETQYF. DNA of the CDR3: TGTGCCAGCAGCCCACGGGACAGGAGTAAGATTAAGCAAGAGACCCAGTACTTC.

This rearrangement joins TRBV5-1 to TRBJ2-7, with TRBD2 identical over 7 bases. This CDR3 has 16 residues. The trim removed 0 bases at V and 5 bases at J, leaving 11 bases unmatched. The germline V gene has CDR1 SGHRS and CDR2 YFSETQ. The CDR3 spells CASSLGVGTTGDEQYF. The DNA for the CDR3 is TGCGCCAGCAGCTTGGGTGTCGGGACTACGGGAGACGAGCAGTACTTC.

The chain couples TRBV7-6 to TRBJ2-3; 9 bases match TRBD1. The trim removed 3 bases at V and 5 bases at J, leaving 12 bases unmatched. Looked up from germline, CDR1 is SGHVS and CDR2 is FNYEAQ. The CDR3 loop spans 17 amino acids. The DNA for the CDR3 is TGTGCCAGCAGCTTTAGACAGGGGGTCAAAACTGAAGATACGCAGTATTTT. It specifies CASSFRQGVKTEDTQYF.